This T cell receptor (beta chain) was sequenced in a study of T-cell reconstitution after alpha-beta-depleted transplantation in children. As it was prepared, the TCRbeta library received unique molecular identifiers. A single record per CDR3 protein comes from TCRdb applying MiXCR to the PCR reads. Among about a million distinct CDR3 sequences listed, 25% to 30% were seen once. Germline V gene data show CDR1 as SGHTA and CDR2 as FQGTGA. This CDR3 has 15 amino acids. V lost 6 bases to trimming and J lost 3 bases; unmatched junction nucleotides: 6. This chain links TRBV7-3 with TRBJ2-7; 12 bases are shared with TRBD2. The sequencing here drew on PBMCs, mostly from graft donor cells, taken 360 days after TCRalphabeta/CD19-depleted stem cell transplant. The receptor was isolated from a boy under two years old who had a stem cell transplant for SCID, so the T cells may come from the graft donor. In DNA form, the CDR3 reads TGTGCCAGCAGTACTAGCGGGGGGCCGGGCTACGAGCAGTACTTC. Encoded protein: CASSTSGGPGYEQYF.